The entry that follows covers one T cell receptor beta chain sequence. TCRdb used MiXCR to call clones anew from the PCR reads. The data contain about 16,000 clones, about 22% of them singletons. Patients had received no treatment of any kind before thyroid surgery. CDR1 LNHDA and CDR2 SQIVND come from the germline V gene (reference sequence). This CDR3 is built from 13 residues. Deletions cut 2 bases from V and 2 bases from J, with 7 bases between. This sample was taken from a study of metastatic and nonmetastatic thyroid tumors. The specimen sequenced was adjacent normal tissue. The TCR comes from a female donor with papillary thyroid cancer or a benign thyroid nodule (not recorded which). Some clones in this sample may be carry-over from other donors' samples. V is TRBV19 and J is TRBJ2-7, with a weak D call TRBD2 (6 bases). The CDR3 sequence is CASSIPGAYEQYF. DNA for the CDR3: TGTGCCAGTAGTATACCGGGAGCCTACGAGCAGTACTTC. Together with reference TRBV19 and TRBJ2-7, the CDR3 gives the full variable domain: DGGITQSPKYLFRKEGQNVTLSCEQNLNHDAMYWYRQDPGQGLRLIYYSQIVNDFQKGDIAEGYSVSREKKESFPLTVTSAQKNPTAFYLCASSIPGAYEQYFGPGTRLTVT.